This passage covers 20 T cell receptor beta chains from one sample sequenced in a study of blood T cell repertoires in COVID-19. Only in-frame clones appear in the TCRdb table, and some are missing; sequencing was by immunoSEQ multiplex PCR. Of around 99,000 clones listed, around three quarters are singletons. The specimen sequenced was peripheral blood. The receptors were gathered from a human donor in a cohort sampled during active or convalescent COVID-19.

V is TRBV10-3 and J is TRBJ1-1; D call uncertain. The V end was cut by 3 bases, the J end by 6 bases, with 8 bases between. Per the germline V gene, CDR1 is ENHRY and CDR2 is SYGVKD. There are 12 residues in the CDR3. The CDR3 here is CAISDSGPEAFF. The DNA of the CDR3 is TGTGCCATCAGTGATTCAGGCCCTGAAGCTTTCTTT.

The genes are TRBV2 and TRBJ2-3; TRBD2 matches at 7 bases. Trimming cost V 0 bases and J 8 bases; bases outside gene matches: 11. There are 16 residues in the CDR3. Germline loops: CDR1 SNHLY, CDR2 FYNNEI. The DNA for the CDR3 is TGTGCCAGCAGTGAAGCGACTAGCCGGCTTCCGGGTACGCAGTATTTT. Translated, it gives CASSEATSRLPGTQYF. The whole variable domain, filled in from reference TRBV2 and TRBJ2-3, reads EPEVTQTPSHQVTQMGQEVILRCVPISNHLYFYWYRQILGQKVEFLVSFYNNEISEKSEIFDDQFSVERPDGSNFTLKIRSTKLEDSAMYFCASSEATSRLPGTQYFGPGTRLTVL.

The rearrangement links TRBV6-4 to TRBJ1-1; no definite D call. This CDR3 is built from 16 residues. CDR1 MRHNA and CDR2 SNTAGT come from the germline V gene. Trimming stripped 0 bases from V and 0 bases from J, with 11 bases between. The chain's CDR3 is CASSDSRREMNTEAFF. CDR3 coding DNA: TGTGCCAGCAGTGACTCGAGGCGGGAGATGAACACTGAAGCTTTCTTT.

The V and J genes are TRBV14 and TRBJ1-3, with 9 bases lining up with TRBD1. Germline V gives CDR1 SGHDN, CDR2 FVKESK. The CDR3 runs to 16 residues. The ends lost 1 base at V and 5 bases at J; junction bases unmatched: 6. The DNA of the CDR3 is TGTGCCAGCAGCCAAGCTTACGGGACAGGGAGAAACACCATATATTTT. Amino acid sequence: CASSQAYGTGRNTIYF.

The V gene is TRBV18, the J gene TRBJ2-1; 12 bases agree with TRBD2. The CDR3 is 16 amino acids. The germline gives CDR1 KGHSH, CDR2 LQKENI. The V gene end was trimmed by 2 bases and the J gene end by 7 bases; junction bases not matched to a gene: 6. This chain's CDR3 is CASSPATSGSRNEQFF. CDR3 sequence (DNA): TGTGCCAGCTCACCAGCGACTAGCGGGAGTAGGAATGAGCAGTTCTTC.

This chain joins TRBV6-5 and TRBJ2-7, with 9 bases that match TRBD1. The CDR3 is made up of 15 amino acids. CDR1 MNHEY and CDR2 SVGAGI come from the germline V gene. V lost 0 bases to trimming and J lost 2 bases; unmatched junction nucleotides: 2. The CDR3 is CASSYSRQGAYEQYF. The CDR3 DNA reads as TGTGCCAGCAGTTACTCAAGACAGGGGGCCTACGAGCAGTACTTC.

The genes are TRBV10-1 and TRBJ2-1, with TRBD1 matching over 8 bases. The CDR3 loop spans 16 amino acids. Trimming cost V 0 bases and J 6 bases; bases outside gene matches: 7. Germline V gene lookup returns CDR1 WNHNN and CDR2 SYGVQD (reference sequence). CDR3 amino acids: CASSESLWTGSNEQFF. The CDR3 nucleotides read TGCGCCAGCAGTGAGTCGTTATGGACAGGGTCCAATGAGCAGTTCTTC.

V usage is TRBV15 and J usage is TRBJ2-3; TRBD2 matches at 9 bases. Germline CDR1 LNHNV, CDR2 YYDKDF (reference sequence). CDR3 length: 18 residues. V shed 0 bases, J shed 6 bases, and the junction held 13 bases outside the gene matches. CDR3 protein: CATSRDVRLAGTLDTQYF. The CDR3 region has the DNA TGTGCCACCAGCAGAGATGTGAGGCTAGCGGGGACCTTGGATACGCAGTATTTT.

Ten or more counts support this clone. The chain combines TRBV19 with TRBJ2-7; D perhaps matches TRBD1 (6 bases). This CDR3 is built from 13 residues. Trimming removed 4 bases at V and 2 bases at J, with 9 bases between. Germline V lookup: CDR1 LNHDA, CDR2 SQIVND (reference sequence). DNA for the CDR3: TGTGCCAGTAGTACTAACAGGGCCTACGAGCAGTACTTC. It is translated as CASSTNRAYEQYF.

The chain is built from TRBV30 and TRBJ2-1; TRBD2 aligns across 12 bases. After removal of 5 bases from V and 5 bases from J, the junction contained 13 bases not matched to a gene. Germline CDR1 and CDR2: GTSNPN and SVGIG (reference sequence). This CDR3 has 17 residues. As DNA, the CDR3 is TGTGCCTGGGGAACCCGACTAGCGGGAGACCCCAACAATGAGCAGTTCTTC. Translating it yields CAWGTRLAGDPNNEQFF.

The CDR3 DNA sequence: TGTGCCAGCAGCTTAGACAGGCGATTGAACACTGAAGCTTTCTTT. Translating gives CASSLDRRLNTEAFF. The rearrangement links TRBV7-3 to TRBJ1-1, with D possibly matching TRBD1 (6 bases). This CDR3 has 15 amino acids. V was clipped by 2 bases and J by 0 bases, with 10 bases between them. The germline gives CDR1 SGHTA, CDR2 FQGTGA.

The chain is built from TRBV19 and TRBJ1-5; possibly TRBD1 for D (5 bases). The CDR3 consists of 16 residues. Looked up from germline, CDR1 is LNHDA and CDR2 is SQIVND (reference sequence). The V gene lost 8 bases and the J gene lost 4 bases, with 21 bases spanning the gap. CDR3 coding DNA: TGTGCCAGTTCTACACCGGGACTCAGACAGAATCAGCCCCAGCATTTT. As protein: CASSTPGLRQNQPQHF.

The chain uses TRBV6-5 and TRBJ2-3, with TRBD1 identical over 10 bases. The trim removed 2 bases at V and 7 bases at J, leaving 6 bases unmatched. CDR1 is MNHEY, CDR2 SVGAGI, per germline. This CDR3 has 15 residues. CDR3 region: CASSYVRTGGNTQYF. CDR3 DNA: TGTGCCAGCAGTTACGTTCGGACAGGGGGAAATACGCAGTATTTT.

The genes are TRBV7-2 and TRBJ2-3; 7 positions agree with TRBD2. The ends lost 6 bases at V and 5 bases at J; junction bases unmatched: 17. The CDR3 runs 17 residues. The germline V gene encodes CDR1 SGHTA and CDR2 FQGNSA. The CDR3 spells CASSHRWAGVLLDTQYF. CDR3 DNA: TGTGCCAGCAGTCATCGGTGGGCGGGGGTTCTATTAGATACGCAGTATTTT.

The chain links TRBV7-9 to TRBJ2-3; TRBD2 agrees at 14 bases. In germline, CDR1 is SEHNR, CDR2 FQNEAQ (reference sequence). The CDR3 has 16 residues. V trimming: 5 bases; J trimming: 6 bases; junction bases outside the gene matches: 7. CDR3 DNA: TGTGCCAGCAGCCCAACGGGACTAGCGGGAGAGGATACGCAGTATTTT. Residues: CASSPTGLAGEDTQYF.

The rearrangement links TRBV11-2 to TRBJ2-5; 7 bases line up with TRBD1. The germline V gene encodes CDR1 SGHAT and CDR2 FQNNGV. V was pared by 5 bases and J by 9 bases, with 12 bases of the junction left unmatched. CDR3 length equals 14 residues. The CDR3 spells CASSTYGTAISQYF. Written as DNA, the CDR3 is TGTGCCAGCAGCACTTATGGGACAGCAATATCCCAGTACTTC. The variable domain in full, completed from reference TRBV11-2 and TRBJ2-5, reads EAGVAQSPRYKIIEKRQSVAFWCNPISGHATLYWYQQILGQGPKLLIQFQNNGVVDDSQLPKDRFSAERLKGVDSTLKIQPAKLEDSAVYLCASSTYGTAISQYFGPGTRLLVL.

CDR3 sequence reads: CASSIRTVIFSPLHF. The CDR3 region has the DNA TGTGCCAGCAGTATTCGGACAGTAATTTTCTCACCCCTCCACTTT. V gene TRBV28 combines with J gene TRBJ1-6; a possible D gene is TRBD1 (6 bases). V dropped 5 bases and J dropped 10 bases, with 18 bases sitting between them. The length of the CDR3 is 15 residues. The V gene's germline CDR1 is MDHEN and CDR2 SYDVKM.

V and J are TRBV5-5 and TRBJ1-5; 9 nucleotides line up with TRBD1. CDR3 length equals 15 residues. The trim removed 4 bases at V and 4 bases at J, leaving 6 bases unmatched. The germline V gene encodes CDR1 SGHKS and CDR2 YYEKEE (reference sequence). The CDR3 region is CASSRTDRGNQPQHF. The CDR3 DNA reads TGTGCCAGCAGCCGGACGGACAGGGGAAATCAGCCCCAGCATTTT. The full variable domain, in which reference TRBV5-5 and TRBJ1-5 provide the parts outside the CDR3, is DAGVTQSPTHLIKTRGQQVTLRCSPISGHKSVSWYQQVLGQGPQFIFQYYEKEERGRGNFPDRFSARQFPNYSSELNVNALLLGDSALYLCASSRTDRGNQPQHFGDGTRLSIL.

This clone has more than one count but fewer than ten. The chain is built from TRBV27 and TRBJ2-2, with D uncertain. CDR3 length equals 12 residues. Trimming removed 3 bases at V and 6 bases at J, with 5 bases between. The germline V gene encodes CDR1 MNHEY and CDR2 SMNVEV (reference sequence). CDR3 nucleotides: TGTGCCAGCAGTTTCCCGGCCGGGGAGCTGTTTTTT. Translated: CASSFPAGELFF.

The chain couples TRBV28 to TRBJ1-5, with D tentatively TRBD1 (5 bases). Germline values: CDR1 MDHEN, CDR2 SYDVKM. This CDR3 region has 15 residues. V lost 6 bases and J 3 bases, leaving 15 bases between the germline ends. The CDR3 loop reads CASSRTGGYNQPQHF. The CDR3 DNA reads TGTGCCAGCAGCAGGACCGGGGGGTACAATCAGCCCCAGCATTTT.